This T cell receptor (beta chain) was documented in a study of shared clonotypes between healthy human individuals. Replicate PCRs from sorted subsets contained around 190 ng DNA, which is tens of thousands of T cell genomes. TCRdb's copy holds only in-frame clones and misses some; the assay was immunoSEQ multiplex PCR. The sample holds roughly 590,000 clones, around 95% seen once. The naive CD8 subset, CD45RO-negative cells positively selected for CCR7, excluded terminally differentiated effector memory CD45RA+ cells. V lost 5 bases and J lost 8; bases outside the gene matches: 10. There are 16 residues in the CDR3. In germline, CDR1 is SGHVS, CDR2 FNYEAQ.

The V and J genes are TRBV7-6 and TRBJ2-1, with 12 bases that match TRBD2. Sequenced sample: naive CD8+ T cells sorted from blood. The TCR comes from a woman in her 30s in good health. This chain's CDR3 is CASSPTTSGSWDEQFF. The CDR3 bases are TGTGCCAGCAGCCCTACGACTAGCGGGAGTTGGGATGAGCAGTTCTTC. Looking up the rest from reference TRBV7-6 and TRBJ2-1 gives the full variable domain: GAGVSQSPRYKVTKRGQDVALRCDPISGHVSLYWYRQALGQGPEFLTYFNYEAQQDKSGLPNDRFSAERPEGSISTLTIQRTEQRDSAMYRCASSPTTSGSWDEQFFGPGTRLTVL.